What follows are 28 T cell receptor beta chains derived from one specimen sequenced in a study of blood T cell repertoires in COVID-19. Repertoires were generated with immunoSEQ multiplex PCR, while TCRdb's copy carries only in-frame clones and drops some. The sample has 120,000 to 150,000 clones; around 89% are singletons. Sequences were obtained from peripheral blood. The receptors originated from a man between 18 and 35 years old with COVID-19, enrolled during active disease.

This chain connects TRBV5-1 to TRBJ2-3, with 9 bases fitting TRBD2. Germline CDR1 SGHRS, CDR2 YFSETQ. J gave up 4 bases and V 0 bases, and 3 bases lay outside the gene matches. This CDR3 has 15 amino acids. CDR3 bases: TGCGCCAGCAGCTTGGGAGCGGGAGGCGCAGATACGCAGTATTTT. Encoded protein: CASSLGAGGADTQYF.

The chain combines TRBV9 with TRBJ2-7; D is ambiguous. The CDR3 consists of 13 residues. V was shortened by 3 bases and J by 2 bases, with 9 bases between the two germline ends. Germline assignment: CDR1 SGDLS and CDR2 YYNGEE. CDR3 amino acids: CASSGSSPYEQYF. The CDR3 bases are TGTGCCAGCAGCGGCAGTTCCCCCTACGAGCAGTACTTC.

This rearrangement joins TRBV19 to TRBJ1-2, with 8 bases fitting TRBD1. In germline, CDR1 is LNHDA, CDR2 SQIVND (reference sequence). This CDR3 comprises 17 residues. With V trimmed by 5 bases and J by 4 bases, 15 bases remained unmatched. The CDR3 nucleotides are TGTGCCAGTAGTTCGGAGTGGACAGGGCGGCGGAGCTATGGCTACACCTTC. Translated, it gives CASSSEWTGRRSYGYTF.

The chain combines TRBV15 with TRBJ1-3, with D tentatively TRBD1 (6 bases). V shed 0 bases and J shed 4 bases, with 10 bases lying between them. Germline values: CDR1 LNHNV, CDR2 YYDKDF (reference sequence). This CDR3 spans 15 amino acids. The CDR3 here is CATSREAGEGNTIYF. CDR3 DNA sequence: TGTGCCACCAGCAGAGAGGCAGGGGAAGGAAACACCATATATTTT.

CDR3 loop: CASSLAGGTYEQYF. CDR3 nucleotides: TGTGCCAGCAGCTTAGCGGGAGGGACCTACGAGCAGTACTTC. V and J are TRBV5-4 and TRBJ2-7; 10 bases map to TRBD2. This CDR3 has 14 residues. V lost 2 bases to trimming and J lost 2 bases; unmatched junction nucleotides: 1. Per the germline V gene, CDR1 is SGHNT and CDR2 is YYREEE (reference sequence).

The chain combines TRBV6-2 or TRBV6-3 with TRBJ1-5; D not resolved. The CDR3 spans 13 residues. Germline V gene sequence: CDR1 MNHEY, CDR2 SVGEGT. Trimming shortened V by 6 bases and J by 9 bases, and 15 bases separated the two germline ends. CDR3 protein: CASSPLRIWPQHF. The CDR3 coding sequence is TGTGCCAGCAGCCCCCTGAGGATCTGGCCCCAGCATTTT.

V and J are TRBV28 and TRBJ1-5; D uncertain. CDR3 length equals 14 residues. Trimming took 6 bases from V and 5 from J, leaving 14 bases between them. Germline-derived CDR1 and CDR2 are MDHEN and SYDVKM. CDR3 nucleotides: TGTGCCAGCAGGATCGGGAACAGCTATCAGCCCCAGCATTTT. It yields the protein CASRIGNSYQPQHF.

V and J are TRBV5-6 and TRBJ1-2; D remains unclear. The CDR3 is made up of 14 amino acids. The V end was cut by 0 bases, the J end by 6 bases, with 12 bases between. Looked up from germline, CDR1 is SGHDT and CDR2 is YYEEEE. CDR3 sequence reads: CASSLGAGLNGYTF. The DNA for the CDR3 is TGTGCCAGCAGCTTGGGCGCAGGACTAAATGGCTACACCTTC.

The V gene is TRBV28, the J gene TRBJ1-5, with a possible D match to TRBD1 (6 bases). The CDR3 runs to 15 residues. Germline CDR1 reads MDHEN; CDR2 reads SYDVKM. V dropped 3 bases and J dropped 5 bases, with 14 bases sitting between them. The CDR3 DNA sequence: TGTGCCAGCAGTTTCTTTGACAGGACTGATCAGCCCCAGCATTTT. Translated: CASSFFDRTDQPQHF.

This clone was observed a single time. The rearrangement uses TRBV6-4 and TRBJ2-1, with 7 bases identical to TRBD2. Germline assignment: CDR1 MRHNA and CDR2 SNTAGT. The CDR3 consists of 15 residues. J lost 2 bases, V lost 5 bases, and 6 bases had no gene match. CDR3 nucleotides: TGTGCCAGCAGTTTAACTAGCGCCCCCTACAATGAGCAGTTCTTC. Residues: CASSLTSAPYNEQFF.

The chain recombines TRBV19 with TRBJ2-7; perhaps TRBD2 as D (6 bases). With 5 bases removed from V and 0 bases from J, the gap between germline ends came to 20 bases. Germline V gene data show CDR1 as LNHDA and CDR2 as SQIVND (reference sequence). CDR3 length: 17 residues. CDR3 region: CASSPIGGAIFSYEQYF. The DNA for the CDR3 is TGTGCCAGTAGTCCCATCGGCGGGGCAATCTTCTCCTACGAGCAGTACTTC.

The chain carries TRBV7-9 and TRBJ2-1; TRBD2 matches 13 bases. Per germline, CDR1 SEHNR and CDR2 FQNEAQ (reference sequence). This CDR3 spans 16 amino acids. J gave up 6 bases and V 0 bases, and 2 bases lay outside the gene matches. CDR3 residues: CASSLAGTSGINEQFF. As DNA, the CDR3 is TGTGCCAGCAGCTTAGCTGGGACTAGCGGGATCAATGAGCAGTTCTTC.

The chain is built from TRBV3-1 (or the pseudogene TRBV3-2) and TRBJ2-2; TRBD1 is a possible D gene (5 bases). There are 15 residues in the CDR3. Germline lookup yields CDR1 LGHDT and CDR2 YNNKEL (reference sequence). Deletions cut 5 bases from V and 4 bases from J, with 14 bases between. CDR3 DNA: TGTGCCAGCAGCTTTCACCAGGGTATCACCGGGGAGCTGTTTTTT. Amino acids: CASSFHQGITGELFF.

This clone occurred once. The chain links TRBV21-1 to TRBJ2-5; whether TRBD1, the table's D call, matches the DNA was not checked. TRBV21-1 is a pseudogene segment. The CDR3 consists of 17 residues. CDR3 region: CASSISLTGCRQETQYF. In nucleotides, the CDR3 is TGTGCCAGCAGCATCTCTCTTACAGGGTGCCGGCAAGAGACCCAGTACTTC.

The CDR3 is CASSLSGLRSYNEQFF. CDR3 bases: TGTGCCAGCAGCTTGAGCGGGCTGCGATCCTACAATGAGCAGTTCTTC. The J gene is TRBJ2-1, the V gene TRBV7-2, with TRBD2 as a possible D gene (6 bases). Germline values: CDR1 SGHTA, CDR2 FQGNSA. Trimming stripped 3 bases from V and 1 base from J, with 13 bases between. The CDR3 length is 16 residues. Based on the CDR3 plus reference TRBV7-2 and TRBJ2-1, the full variable domain is GAGVSQSPSNKVTEKGKDVELRCDPISGHTALYWYRQSLGQGLEFLIYFQGNSAPDKSGLPSDRFSAERTGGSVSTLTIQRTQQEDSAVYLCASSLSGLRSYNEQFFGPGTRLTVL.

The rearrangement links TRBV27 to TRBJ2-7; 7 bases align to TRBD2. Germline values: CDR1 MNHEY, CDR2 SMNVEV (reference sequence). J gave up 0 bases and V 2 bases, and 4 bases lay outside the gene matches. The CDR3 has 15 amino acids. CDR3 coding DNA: TGTGCCAGCAGTTTACAGGGACTACCCTCCTACGAGCAGTACTTC. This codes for CASSLQGLPSYEQYF.

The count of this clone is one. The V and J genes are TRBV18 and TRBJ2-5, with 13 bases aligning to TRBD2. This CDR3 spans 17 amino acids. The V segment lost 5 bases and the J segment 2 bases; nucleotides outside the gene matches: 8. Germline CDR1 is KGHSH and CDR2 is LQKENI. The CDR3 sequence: CASSLGTSGAPQETQYF. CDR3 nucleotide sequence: TGTGCCAGCTCATTGGGGACTAGCGGGGCCCCACAAGAGACCCAGTACTTC.

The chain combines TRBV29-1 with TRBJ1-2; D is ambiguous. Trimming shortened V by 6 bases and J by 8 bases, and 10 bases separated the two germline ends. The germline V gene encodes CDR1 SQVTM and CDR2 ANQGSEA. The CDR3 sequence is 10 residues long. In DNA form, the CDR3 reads TGCAGCGTCTGGGAGGGCGGCTACACCTTC. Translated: CSVWEGGYTF.

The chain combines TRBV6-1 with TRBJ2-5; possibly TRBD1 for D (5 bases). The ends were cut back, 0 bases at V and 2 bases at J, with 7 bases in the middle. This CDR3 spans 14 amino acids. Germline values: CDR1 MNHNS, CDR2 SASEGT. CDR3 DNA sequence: TGTGCCAGCAGTGAAGCGGCAGGGCAAGAGACCCAGTACTTC. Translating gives CASSEAAGQETQYF.

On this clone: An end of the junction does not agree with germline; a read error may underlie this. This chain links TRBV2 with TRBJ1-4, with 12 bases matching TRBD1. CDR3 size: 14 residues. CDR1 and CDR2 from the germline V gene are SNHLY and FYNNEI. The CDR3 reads CASRGQGAREKLLF. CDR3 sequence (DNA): TGTGCCAGCAGGGGACAGGGGGCTCGTGAAAAACTGCTTTTT.

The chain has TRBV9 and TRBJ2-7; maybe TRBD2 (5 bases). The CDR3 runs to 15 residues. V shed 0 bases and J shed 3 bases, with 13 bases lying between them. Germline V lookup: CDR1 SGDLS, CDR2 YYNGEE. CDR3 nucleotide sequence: TGTGCCAGCAGCGTAGGGGGAGAGAGTGACTACGAGCAGTACTTC. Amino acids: CASSVGGESDYEQYF.

This chain's CDR3 is CAISESGGYRYNEQFF. As DNA, the CDR3 is TGTGCCATCAGTGAGTCCGGGGGATACCGATACAATGAGCAGTTCTTC. This sequence joins TRBV10-3 and TRBJ2-1, with D possibly TRBD2 on 6 matching bases. The V gene's germline CDR1 is ENHRY and CDR2 SYGVKD. This CDR3 spans 16 amino acids. Trimming took 0 bases from V and 4 from J, leaving 13 bases between them.

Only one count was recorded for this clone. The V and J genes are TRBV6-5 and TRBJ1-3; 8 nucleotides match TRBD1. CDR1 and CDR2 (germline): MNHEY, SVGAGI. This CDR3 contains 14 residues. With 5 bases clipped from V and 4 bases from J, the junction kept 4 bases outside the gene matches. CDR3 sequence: CASSRRQGGNTIYF. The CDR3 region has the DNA TGTGCCAGCAGTCGTAGACAGGGGGGAAACACCATATATTTT.

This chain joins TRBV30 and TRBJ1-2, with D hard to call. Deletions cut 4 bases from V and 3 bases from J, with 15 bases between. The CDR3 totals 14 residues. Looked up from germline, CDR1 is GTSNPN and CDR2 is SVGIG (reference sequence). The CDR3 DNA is TGTGCCTGGATAGGTGGACTAGGTCACTATGGCTACACCTTC. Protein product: CAWIGGLGHYGYTF.

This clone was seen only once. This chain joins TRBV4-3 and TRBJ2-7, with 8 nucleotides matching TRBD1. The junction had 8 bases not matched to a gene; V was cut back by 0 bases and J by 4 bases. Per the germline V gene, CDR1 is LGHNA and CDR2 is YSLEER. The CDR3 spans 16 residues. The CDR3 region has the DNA TGCGCCAGCAGCCAAGATTGGGGCAGGGGGCTTTACGAGCAGTACTTC. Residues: CASSQDWGRGLYEQYF.

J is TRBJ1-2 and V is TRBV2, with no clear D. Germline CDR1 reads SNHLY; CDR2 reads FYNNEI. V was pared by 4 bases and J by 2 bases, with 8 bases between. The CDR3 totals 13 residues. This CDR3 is CASSGTGNYGYTF. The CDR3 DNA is TGTGCCAGCAGTGGGACGGGAAACTATGGCTACACCTTC.

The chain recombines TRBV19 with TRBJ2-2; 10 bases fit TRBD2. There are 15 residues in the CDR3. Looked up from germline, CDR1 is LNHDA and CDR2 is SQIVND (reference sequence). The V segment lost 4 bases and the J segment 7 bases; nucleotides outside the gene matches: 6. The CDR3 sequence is CASSTAGGPGGELFF. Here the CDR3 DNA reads TGTGCCAGTAGTACAGCGGGAGGGCCAGGCGGGGAGCTGTTTTTT.

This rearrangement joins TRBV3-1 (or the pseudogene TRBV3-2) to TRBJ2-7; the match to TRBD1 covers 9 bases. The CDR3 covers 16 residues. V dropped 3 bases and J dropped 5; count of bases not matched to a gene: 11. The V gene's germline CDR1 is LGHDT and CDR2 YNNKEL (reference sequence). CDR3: CASSQRGTGMFNEQYF. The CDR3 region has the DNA TGTGCCAGCAGCCAGAGAGGGACAGGGATGTTCAACGAGCAGTACTTC.